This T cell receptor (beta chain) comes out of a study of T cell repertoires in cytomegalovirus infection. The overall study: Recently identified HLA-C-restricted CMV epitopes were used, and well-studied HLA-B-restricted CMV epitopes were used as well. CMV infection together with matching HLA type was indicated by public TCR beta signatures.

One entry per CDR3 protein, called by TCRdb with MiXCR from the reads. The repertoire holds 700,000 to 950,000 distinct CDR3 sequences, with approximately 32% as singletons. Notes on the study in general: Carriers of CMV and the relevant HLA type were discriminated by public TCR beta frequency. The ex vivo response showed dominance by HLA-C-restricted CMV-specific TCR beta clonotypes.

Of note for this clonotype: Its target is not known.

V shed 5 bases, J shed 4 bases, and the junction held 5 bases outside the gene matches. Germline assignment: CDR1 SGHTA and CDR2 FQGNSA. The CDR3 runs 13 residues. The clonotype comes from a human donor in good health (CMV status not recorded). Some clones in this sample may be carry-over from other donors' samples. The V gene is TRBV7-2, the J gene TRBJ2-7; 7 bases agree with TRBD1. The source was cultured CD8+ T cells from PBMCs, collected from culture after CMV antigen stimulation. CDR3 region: CASSGQQGYEQYV. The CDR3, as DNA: TGTGCCAGCAGCGGGCAACAGGGGTACGAGCAGTACGTC.